The 13 T cell receptor beta chains presented below share a single source sample, sequenced in a study of cytomegalovirus exposure and HLA in healthy donors (dated by TCRdb to about 2017). To prepare the library, the immunoSEQ multiplex PCR assay was applied. A mixture of 60 forward primers for TCR Vbeta segments and 13 reverse primers for TCR Jbeta segments was used in the multiplex PCR. TCRdb re-hosts the immuneACCESS table, in-frame sequences only. Its copies lack some clones; in the studies checked, an unresolved V gene accounts for under half of them, and the cause for the rest is not known. The sample table records about 130,000 clones; 80% of these occur just once. Clones ranked in the top ten supply 8.9% of the sample. The sequencing input was PBMCs. The receptors were gathered from a man younger than 45 in good health and CMV-seropositive.

The chain has TRBV28 and TRBJ2-6; D call uncertain. Germline values: CDR1 MDHEN, CDR2 SYDVKM. Trimming stripped 5 bases from V and 0 bases from J, with 11 bases between. The CDR3 covers 16 residues. DNA of the CDR3: TGTGCCAGCAGTCTCCTAGGAAGCTCTGGGGCCAACGTCCTGACTTTC. It encodes CASSLLGSSGANVLTF.

J is TRBJ2-1 and V is TRBV5-5; TRBD1 is a possible D gene (5 bases). V gave up 4 bases and J gave up 2 bases, with 13 bases separating them. The CDR3 has 15 amino acids. From germline, CDR1 is SGHKS and CDR2 YYEKEE (reference sequence). CDR3 sequence: CASSPLKGPYNEQFF. In nucleotides, the CDR3 is TGTGCCAGCAGCCCTTTGAAGGGGCCCTACAATGAGCAGTTCTTC. Based on the CDR3 plus reference TRBV5-5 and TRBJ2-1, the full variable domain is DAGVTQSPTHLIKTRGQQVTLRCSPISGHKSVSWYQQVLGQGPQFIFQYYEKEERGRGNFPDRFSARQFPNYSSELNVNALLLGDSALYLCASSPLKGPYNEQFFGPGTRLTVL.

The rearrangement joins TRBV9 to TRBJ2-3; unclear D gene. Deletions cut 2 bases from V and 0 bases from J, with 7 bases between. This CDR3 has 14 amino acids. CDR1 and CDR2 (germline): SGDLS, YYNGEE. In DNA, the CDR3 is TGTGCCAGCAGCGTCTCTATTAGCACAGATACGCAGTATTTT. Its protein product is CASSVSISTDTQYF.

The sample holds one count of this clone. The chain links TRBV10-1 to TRBJ2-7, with D unclear. The CDR3 runs to 14 residues. V was shortened by 2 bases and J by 3 bases, with 11 bases between the two germline ends. Germline CDR1 reads WNHNN; CDR2 reads SYGVQD (reference sequence). In DNA, the CDR3 is TGCGCCAGCAGTGAGCGTAACGGTAACTACGAGCAGTACTTC. Protein: CASSERNGNYEQYF.

The J gene is TRBJ2-5, the V gene TRBV6-6; tentatively, D is TRBD1 (5 bases). Trimming took off 10 bases at V and 2 bases at J, with 11 bases between the two ends. The CDR3 totals 12 residues. The germline gives CDR1 MNHNY, CDR2 SVGAGI (reference sequence). Here the CDR3 reads CATKGLQETQYF. The CDR3 DNA reads as TGTGCCACCAAGGGGCTTCAAGAGACCCAGTACTTC.

This rearrangement joins TRBV19 to TRBJ2-5; unclear D gene. Trimming removed 5 bases at V and 4 bases at J, with 11 bases between. CDR3 size: 13 residues. Germline V gives CDR1 LNHDA, CDR2 SQIVND (reference sequence). This chain's CDR3 is CASSLGGPETQYF. The CDR3 bases are TGTGCCAGTAGTTTAGGCGGCCCAGAGACCCAGTACTTC.

CDR3 sequence: CASGQGSYNEQFF. CDR3 bases: TGTGCCAGCGGCCAGGGCTCCTACAATGAGCAGTTCTTC. The V call is TRBV27, the J call TRBJ2-1; the D gene is possibly TRBD1 (5 bases). The ends were cut back, 8 bases at V and 0 bases at J, with 8 bases in the middle. The CDR3 extends over 13 amino acids. The germline V gene has CDR1 MNHEY and CDR2 SMNVEV (reference sequence).

The genes are TRBV6-5 and TRBJ2-7; 10 bases line up with TRBD2. The CDR3 runs 15 residues. Germline CDR1 is MNHEY and CDR2 is SVGAGI. After removal of 4 bases from V and 0 bases from J, the junction contained 3 bases not matched to a gene. The CDR3 bases are TGTGCCAGCAGTTTAGCGGGGGGCAGCTCCTACGAGCAGTACTTC. Its translation is CASSLAGGSSYEQYF.

This chain connects TRBV29-1 to TRBJ1-2; D call uncertain. Trimming stripped 8 bases from V and 2 bases from J, with 9 bases between. This CDR3 region has 11 residues. Germline assignment: CDR1 SQVTM and CDR2 ANQGSEA. The CDR3: CSTNANYGYTF. The CDR3, as DNA: TGCAGCACGAACGCGAACTATGGCTACACCTTC.

In its sample, this clone was seen a few times. The chain has TRBV15 and TRBJ2-1; the match to TRBD2 covers 14 bases. The CDR3 sequence is 19 residues long. Germline CDR1 and CDR2: LNHNV and YYDKDF (reference sequence). Trimming took 1 base from V and 0 from J; bases not matched to a gene: 5. CDR3 protein: CATSRAGLAGASSYNEQFF. The CDR3, as DNA: TGTGCCACCAGCAGAGCGGGACTAGCGGGGGCGAGCTCCTACAATGAGCAGTTCTTC.

There are a few counts of this clone. The chain employs TRBV28 and TRBJ2-5, with 9 positions matching TRBD1. Losses at the gene ends were 3 bases for V and 0 bases for J; bases not matched to a gene: 5. The CDR3 is made up of 16 amino acids. Germline V gene sequence: CDR1 MDHEN, CDR2 SYDVKM. The CDR3 loop is CASSFTGQGNQETQYF. The CDR3 bases are TGTGCCAGCAGTTTTACGGGACAGGGTAACCAAGAGACCCAGTACTTC.

The chain is built from TRBV2 and TRBJ1-2; D possibly corresponds to TRBD1 (6 bases). The CDR3 extends over 15 amino acids. Germline-derived CDR1 and CDR2 are SNHLY and FYNNEI. V lost 6 bases and J lost 6, with 20 bases in between. The CDR3 reads CASSALRGGADGYTF. DNA of the CDR3: TGTGCCAGCAGCGCGCTAAGGGGGGGGGCTGATGGCTACACCTTC.

The V and J genes are TRBV11-3 and TRBJ1-2; 9 bases agree with TRBD1. The CDR3 covers 16 residues. The ends lost 3 bases at V and 3 bases at J; junction bases unmatched: 8. CDR1 is SGHNT and CDR2 is YENEEA in the germline V gene. DNA of the CDR3: TGTGCCAGCAGCTTTACCCCCACAGGGGGCGACTATGGCTACACCTTC. Amino acid sequence: CASSFTPTGGDYGYTF.